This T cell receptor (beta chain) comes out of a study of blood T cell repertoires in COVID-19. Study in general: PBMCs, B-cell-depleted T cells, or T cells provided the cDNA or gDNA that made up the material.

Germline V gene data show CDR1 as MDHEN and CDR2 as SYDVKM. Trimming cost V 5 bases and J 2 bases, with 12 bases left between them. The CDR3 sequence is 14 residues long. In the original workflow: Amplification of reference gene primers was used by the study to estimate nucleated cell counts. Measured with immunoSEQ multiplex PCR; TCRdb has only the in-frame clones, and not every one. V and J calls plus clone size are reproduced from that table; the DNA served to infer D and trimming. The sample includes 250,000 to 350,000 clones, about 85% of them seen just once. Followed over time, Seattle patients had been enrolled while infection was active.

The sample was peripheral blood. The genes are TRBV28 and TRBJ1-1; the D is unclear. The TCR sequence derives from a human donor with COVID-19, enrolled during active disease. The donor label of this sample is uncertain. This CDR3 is CASSPMTPNTEAFF. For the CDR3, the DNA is TGTGCCAGCAGTCCGATGACACCCAACACTGAAGCTTTCTTT.